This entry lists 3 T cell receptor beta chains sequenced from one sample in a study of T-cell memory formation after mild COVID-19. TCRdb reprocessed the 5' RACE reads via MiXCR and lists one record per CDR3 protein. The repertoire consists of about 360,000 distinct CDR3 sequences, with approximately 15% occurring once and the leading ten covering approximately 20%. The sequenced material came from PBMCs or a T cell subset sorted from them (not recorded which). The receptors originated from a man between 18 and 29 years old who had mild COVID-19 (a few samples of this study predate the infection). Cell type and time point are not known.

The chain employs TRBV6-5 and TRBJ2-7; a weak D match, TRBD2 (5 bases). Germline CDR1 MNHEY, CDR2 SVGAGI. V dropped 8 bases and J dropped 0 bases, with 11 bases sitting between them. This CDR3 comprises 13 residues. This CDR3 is CASSWRSSYEQYF. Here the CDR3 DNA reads TGTGCCAGCTCATGGAGGTCCTCCTACGAGCAGTACTTC.

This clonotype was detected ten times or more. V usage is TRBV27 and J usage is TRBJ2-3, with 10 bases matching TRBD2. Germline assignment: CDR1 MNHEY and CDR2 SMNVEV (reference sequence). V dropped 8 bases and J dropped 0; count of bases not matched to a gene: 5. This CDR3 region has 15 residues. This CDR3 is CASRSGGVSTDTQYF. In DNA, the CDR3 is TGTGCCAGCCGAAGCGGGGGGGTAAGCACAGATACGCAGTATTTT.

CDR3 protein: CASSVATVNTEAFF. DNA of the CDR3: TGTGCCAGCAGCGTAGCTACAGTGAACACTGAAGCTTTCTTT. The rearrangement links TRBV9 to TRBJ1-1; D is unresolved. In germline, CDR1 is SGDLS, CDR2 YYNGEE. With 0 bases removed from V and 0 bases from J, the gap between germline ends came to 6 bases. The CDR3 spans 14 residues.